This TCR beta chain was sequenced for a study of blood T cells in healthy people across ages. Germline values: CDR1 MDHEN, CDR2 SYDVKM. The CDR3 length is 15 residues. Trimming took off 6 bases at V and 0 bases at J, with 12 bases between the two ends. Study-wide results and caveats: CMV infection status of these donors was not known.

It was with a sample-barcoded 5' primer and a J-beta primer mix that a second PCR of roughly 7 to 12 cycles was run. A template-switch adaptor with 12 random nucleotides tagged each cDNA molecule. Every sample gave at least 3 million paired-end reads containing CDR3. TCRdb processed the 5' RACE reads anew with MiXCR; each CDR3 protein has one entry. The table shows 800,000 to 1,000,000 distinct CDR3 sequences, with about 48% occurring only once. Total RNA was extracted at no less than 6 micrograms per sample. Of note for this clonotype: The antigen is unknown.

This chain connects TRBV28 to TRBJ1-5; TRBD1 is a possible D gene (6 bases). The TCR sequence derives from a man aged 25-45 years in good health. Sample: blood. DNA for the CDR3: TGTGCCAGCAGCGGACAGCCACGTAGCAATCAGCCCCAGCATTTT. Encoded protein: CASSGQPRSNQPQHF. Full variable domain (outside the CDR3, taken from reference TRBV28 and TRBJ1-5): DVKVTQSSRYLVKRTGEKVFLECVQDMDHENMFWYRQDPGLGLRLIYFSYDVKMKEKGDIPEGYSVSREKKERFSLILESASTNQTSMYLCASSGQPRSNQPQHFGDGTRLSIL.